This is a list of T cell receptor beta chains from one sample in a study of T cells in Graves' hyperthyroidism and ophthalmopathy. A single record per CDR3 protein comes from TCRdb applying MiXCR to the multiplex PCR reads. Seen here are 650,000 to 850,000 distinct CDR3 sequences, roughly 20% observed once, and the top ten hold approximately 16%. The sequenced sample consisted of blood. Receptors were obtained from a woman in her fifties or sixties with Graves' hyperthyroidism that later progressed to Graves' ophthalmopathy. Both conserved end residues are part of each CDR3. D genes are given only for firm matches. Only part of the rows carry a size: once, few, many, or a class if the clone is expanded.

NA | TRBD2 | TRBJ2-2 | TRBV7-9 | TGTGCCAGCAGCTCAAGGACTAGCGGGACGACGAACACCGGGGAGCTGTTTTTT | CASSSRTSGTTNTGELFF
few | TRBD1 | TRBJ1-1 | TRBV20-1 | TGCAGTGCTTCAACTCCCGGGACAGAGGAAGGGGGGGCTTTCTTT | CSASTPGTEEGGAFF
many | NA | TRBJ2-3 | TRBV5-1 | TGCGCCAGCAGCATTTCCGGGGCTCCCACTTTTTTGACAGATACGCAGTATTTT | CASSISGAPTFLTDTQYF
few | TRBD2 | TRBJ2-1 | TRBV12-3/TRBV12-4 | TGTGCCAGCGGGGGGGAGGCCAGCAATGAGCAGTTCTTC | CASGGEASNEQFF
few | NA | TRBJ2-2 | TRBV5-5 | TGTGCCAGCATCCTAGGGGGGAACACCGGGGAGCTGTTTTTT | CASILGGNTGELFF
many | TRBD1 | TRBJ2-7 | TRBV11-2 | TGTGCCAGCAGCCCGCGGACAGGGTTCTACGAGCAGTACTTC | CASSPRTGFYEQYF
NA | TRBD1 | TRBJ1-2 | TRBV18 | TGTGCCAGCTCACCCCAACCAACCGGGACAGACAACTATGGCTACACCTTC | CASSPQPTGTDNYGYTF
many | TRBD1 | TRBJ2-5 | TRBV3-1 | TGTGCCAGCAGCCGACCGGACAGGGGCCACCAAGAGACCCAGTACTTC | CASSRPDRGHQETQYF
NA | NA | TRBJ2-5 | TRBV4-1 | TGCGCCAGCAGCCAAGGCCGGGGCCCTGGGACCCAGTACTTC | CASSQGRGPGTQYF
many | NA | TRBJ2-7 | TRBV6-5 | TGTGCCAGCAGGCCCTTCGTTGGATCCTACGAGCAGTACTTC | CASRPFVGSYEQYF
few | TRBD2 | TRBJ2-7 | TRBV20-1 | TGCAGTATAGCGGGGGGCTACGAGCAGTACTTC | CSIAGGYEQYF
NA | NA | TRBJ2-2 | TRBV30 | TGTGCCTGGAGTGTATCCGTGCCCGGGGAGCTGTTTTTT | CAWSVSVPGELFF
few | TRBD2 | TRBJ2-1 | TRBV5-4 | TGTGCCAGCAGCCCCCGGGACTGGGGAGGGAATGAGCAGTTCTTC | CASSPRDWGGNEQFF
many | TRBD1 | TRBJ1-2 | TRBV7-9 | TGTGCCAGCAGCCCTCGGGACAGGGGGACTTATGGCTACACCTTC | CASSPRDRGTYGYTF
NA | TRBD2 | TRBJ2-3 | TRBV15 | TGTGCCACCAGTGGGGGGGAGACAGATACGCAGTATTTT | CATSGGETDTQYF